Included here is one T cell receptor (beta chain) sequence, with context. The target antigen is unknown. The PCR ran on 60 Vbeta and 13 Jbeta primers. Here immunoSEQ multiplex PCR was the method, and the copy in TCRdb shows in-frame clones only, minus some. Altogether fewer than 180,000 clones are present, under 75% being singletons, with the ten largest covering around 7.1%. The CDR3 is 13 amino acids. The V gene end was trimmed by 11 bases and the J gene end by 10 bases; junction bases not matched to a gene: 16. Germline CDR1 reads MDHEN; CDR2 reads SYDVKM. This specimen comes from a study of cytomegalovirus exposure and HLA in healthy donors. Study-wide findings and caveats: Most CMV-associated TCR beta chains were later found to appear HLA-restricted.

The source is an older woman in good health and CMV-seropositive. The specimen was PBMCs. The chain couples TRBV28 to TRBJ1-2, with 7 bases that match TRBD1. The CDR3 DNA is TGTGCCGGGATAGCCTCGACAGGGCTCGACTACACCTTC. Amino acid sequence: CAGIASTGLDYTF.